This T cell receptor beta chain was observed in a study of response to subunit inactivated influenza vaccine. Study-wide points: The authors suggested that few new T cells are recruited per seasonal influenza vaccination.

TCRdb re-analysed the RT-PCR reads in MiXCR, keeping a single row per CDR3 protein. The sample gives about 780,000 distinct CDR3 sequences, approximately 17% of which show up once; about a tenth is in the top ten. As to this clonotype: Its antigen is unknown.

This receptor was taken from a middle-aged man who received an inactivated influenza vaccine. Sequenced here: PBMCs from blood, sampled around 5 days after vaccination.

In nucleotides, the CDR3 is TGTGCCAGCAGTTGGGGCCCGGGCACAGATACGCAGTATTTT. This sequence encodes CASSWGPGTDTQYF. The chain links TRBV12-3 or TRBV12-4 to TRBJ2-3; D perhaps matches TRBD1 (5 bases). The V end was cut by 4 bases, the J end by 1 base, with 9 bases between. This CDR3 is 14 amino acids long.